The subject of this entry is one TCR beta chain. The specificity of this receptor is unknown. No base quality values were provided; no much bigger clone lies one nucleotide off. TCRbeta CDR3 regions were amplified from genomic DNA using the immunoSEQ Assay, a bias-controlled multiplex PCR. The authors processed their data as follows. Nucleated cell counts per sample were estimated from amplification of reference gene primers within the assay. To quantify the absolute abundance of each unique TCRbeta CDR3 rearrangement, sequence reads were collapsed and filtered. Productive Simpson clonality was computed per sample as the square root of Simpson's diversity index over productive rearrangements. This immuneACCESS table, as held by TCRdb, lists in-frame sequences with V and J called but not all clones. Of the missing ones, under half trace to an unresolved V gene in checked studies; the others have no known cause. V and J calls and clone size are those listed in that table; D and trimming were worked out from the DNA. The sample includes about 160,000 clones, with 81% observed a single time. The leading ten clones occupy about 5% of the sample.

Based on the germline V gene, the CDR1 and CDR2 sequences are SGHRS and YFSETQ. The cysteine opens and the phenylalanine closes a CDR3 of 17 amino acids. The DNA shown is the 51-base CDR3, in frame from base 1. The junction shows trimming of 4 bases on V and 1 base on J, and the gene matches do not reach 13 bases of it. Enrolling through a virtual design, the prospective study's participants ranged in age from about 18 to 89 years and lived across 24 United States geographic areas. Cohort assignment in the prospective study relied on participant-reported clinical history from a screening survey and a study questionnaire. Each participant in the prospective study had whole blood, serum and a nasopharyngeal or oropharyngeal swab collected by mobile phlebotomists. Additional blood draws and questionnaires over an approximately two-month period could optionally be provided by prospective study participants. Before DNA extraction, prospective study blood samples were shipped either frozen or at room temperature.

The entry originates in a study of blood T cell repertoires in COVID-19 (dated by TCRdb to 2018 to 2020). Background on the whole study: Samples from collaborators originated in the United States, Italy and Spain and spanned both the acute and convalescent phases of COVID-19. The material from the prospective study consisted of cDNA or gDNA derived from T cells, B-cell-depleted T cells, or PBMCs. HLA class I and class II types, where available, came from metadata supplied by the sample provider rather than from assay-based typing. Nearly every sample came with metadata listing a de-identified subject ID, COVID-19 status, age in years and sex. The repertoires were made available in a free public database intended to serve as a resource for research on the immune response to SARS-CoV-2. Samples came from the ongoing ImmuneRACE study (first 160 participants) plus 1,254 subjects from 6 global collaborators. Subjects who had been exposed to COVID-19, were actively infected with it, or had recovered from it provided the deeply sampled blood TCRbeta repertoires that made up the dataset.

Summary of the overall study and its limitations: The amount of clinical and demographic metadata varied by source and participant and was provided uncurated.

Rearrangement joined TRBV5-1 to TRBJ2-5; 7 nucleotides in the junction match TRBD1. The source is a middle-aged woman with acute COVID-19. Sequenced sample: PBMCs or T cells enriched from blood (not recorded which). The nucleotides read TGCGCCAGCAGCCTAAGCAGTCTGTCAGGGGGCCAAGAGACCCAGTACTTC. It is translated as CASSLSSLSGGQETQYF.